This is a list of T cell receptor beta chains from one sample in a study of T cell responses to AZD1222 COVID-19 vaccine. Generated by immunoSEQ multiplex PCR, the TCRdb table keeps only in-frame clones and is missing some. This table has 150,000 to 200,000 clones, roughly 90% appearing once. The material sequenced was peripheral blood, taken on day 0 of AZD1222 vaccination. The receptors derive from an adult in good health. CDR3s include the opening cysteine and the closing phenylalanine or tryptophan. Fields, in order: J gene, V gene, D gene, clone size, CDR3 DNA, CDR3 protein. A D gene is named only where the DNA matches it firmly. Clone size, where shown, is once, few, many, or a class for clones that have expanded.

TRBJ1-5 TRBV5-4 - - TGTGCCAGCAGACCCGGAGCGGACCCCAATCAGCCCCAGCATTTT CASRPGADPNQPQHF
TRBJ1-4 TRBV5-4 - - TGTGCCAGCAGCTTGCGAGGGGGAGCAACTAATGAAAAACTGTTTTTT CASSLRGGATNEKLFF
TRBJ2-7 TRBV29-1 - - TGCAGCGTTGTTCAACCGAGCTCCTACGAGCAGTACTTC CSVVQPSSYEQYF
TRBJ1-4 TRBV6-5 TRBD1 - TGTGCCAGCAGTTTCCTTACCGGGACAGGGAGGGAAAAACTGTTTTTT CASSFLTGTGREKLFF
TRBJ1-1 TRBV5-1 TRBD1 - TGCGCCAGCAGCCCCTTGAAGGGACAGATCGATCAAAACCCTGAAGCTTTCTTT CASSPLKGQIDQNPEAFF
TRBJ1-5 TRBV12-2 - - TGTGCAAGTCGCTTAGTAGGAGGAGGGGACAATCAGCCCCAGCATTTT CASRLVGGGDNQPQHF
TRBJ2-3 TRBV6-5 TRBD2 - TGTGCCAGCAGGAGGGCGGGGGGGCTTTCGGATACGCAGTATTTT CASRRAGGLSDTQYF
TRBJ1-6 TRBV5-1 - - TGCGCCAGCAGCATAGGAGGAAGCTCCTATAATTCACCCCTCCACTTT CASSIGGSSYNSPLHF
TRBJ2-2 TRBV9 - - TGTGCCAGCTGGCCCGGGCGGGCCAACACCGGGGAGCTGTTTTTT CASWPGRANTGELFF
TRBJ2-1 TRBV27 TRBD1 - TGTGCCAGCAGTTGGACAGGGCAGGCGGGCAATGAGCAGTTCTTC CASSWTGQAGNEQFF
TRBJ1-3 TRBV21-1 - - TGTGCCAGCAGCAGATCAACACAGGGGGCGGTTTACACCATATATTTT CASSRSTQGAVYTIYF
TRBJ2-2 TRBV5-1 TRBD2 - TGCGCCAGCAGCTACTTAGCGGGAGTACCCGGGGAGCTGTTTTTT CASSYLAGVPGELFF
TRBJ2-2 TRBV11-3 - - TGTGCCAGCAGCCCCCGCGGGACCGGGGAGCTGTTTTTT CASSPRGTGELFF
TRBJ2-1 TRBV5-1 - once TGCGCCAGCAGCTTGGGGAGAAATGAGCAGTTCTTC CASSLGRNEQFF
TRBJ1-5 TRBV6-1 - - TGTGCCAGCAGTGGTGCCAGGGCGAAAACGAGCAATCAGCCCCAGCATTTT CASSGARAKTSNQPQHF
TRBJ2-1 TRBV3-1/TRBV3-2 - - TGTGCCCCCCACTATGAGCAGTTCTTC CAPHYEQFF
TRBJ2-7 TRBV4-2 - once TGTGCCAGCAGCCACCCCGGGACCACATGGGACGAGCAGTACTTC CASSHPGTTWDEQYF
TRBJ1-2 TRBV7-2 - - TGTGCCAGCAGCCAGGACAGCAACTATGGCTACACCTTC CASSQDSNYGYTF
TRBJ2-7 TRBV29-1 - - TGCAGCGTCCTCCCGGGTTTAGGATCCTACGAGCAGTACTTC CSVLPGLGSYEQYF
TRBJ2-7 TRBV5-1 TRBD1 - TGCGCCAGCAGGTTTGGACAGGGGGGGATCTACGAGCAGTACTTC CASRFGQGGIYEQYF
TRBJ2-7 TRBV29-1 - - TGCAGCGCCAAGGACGGATCCTACGAGCAGTACTTC CSAKDGSYEQYF
TRBJ2-7 TRBV27 - - TGTGCCAGCAGTTTGGCCAGGGGTCCTTACGAGCAGTACTTC CASSLARGPYEQYF
TRBJ2-2 TRBV6-5 - - TGTGCCAGCTTCGGCGACACCGGGGAGCTGTTTTTT CASFGDTGELFF
TRBJ1-1 TRBV6-2/TRBV6-3 - - TGTGCCAGCAGTTCCCGGCGGGGCAAGGACACTGAAGCTTTCTTT CASSSRRGKDTEAFF
TRBJ1-2 TRBV11-2 - - TGTGCCAGCAGCTTTAGACCTCAGGGGTTTCGTGGCTACACCTTC CASSFRPQGFRGYTF
TRBJ2-6 TRBV7-9 - - TGTGCCAGCAGCTTACCTGGACAATCCTCTGGGGCCAACGTCCTGACTTTC CASSLPGQSSGANVLTF
TRBJ1-3 TRBV24-1 - - TGTGCCACCAGTGATTCGCGGGGTTCTGGAAACACCATATATTTT CATSDSRGSGNTIYF
TRBJ1-4 TRBV4-3 TRBD1 - TGCGCCAGCAGCCAAGGGGACGGACAGGGTGAAAAACTGTTTTTT CASSQGDGQGEKLFF
TRBJ1-1 TRBV4-1 - - TGCGCCAGCAGCTCAGGATTCCGCCAACAAGCTTTCTTT CASSSGFRQQAFF
TRBJ2-2 TRBV19 - - TGTGCCAGTTCGGCCCCCGCAGGGGTCGGAAGGACCGCCGGGGAGCTGTTTTTT CASSAPAGVGRTAGELFF
TRBJ2-3 TRBV7-9 - - TGTGCCAGCAGCTTAGGGACGGGGAACACAGATACGCAGTATTTT CASSLGTGNTDTQYF
TRBJ2-3 TRBV30 - - TGTGCCGGGTTCCCTATCCCGGGACCTACGCAGTATTTT CAGFPIPGPTQYF
TRBJ1-2 TRBV3-1/TRBV3-2 - - TGTGCCAGCAGCCTCACCGGGACCTTTTCCGGCTACACCTTC CASSLTGTFSGYTF
TRBJ1-4 TRBV19 - - TGTGCCAGTAGTTCACGGACAGACTATAATGAAAAACTGTTTTTT CASSSRTDYNEKLFF
TRBJ1-1 TRBV27 - - TGTGCCAGCAGTTTGGGCAGGGAAGCTTTCTTT CASSLGREAFF
TRBJ1-2 TRBV7-8 - - TGTGCCAGCGCCCAAAGAACGGCTGGCTACACCTTC CASAQRTAGYTF
TRBJ1-2 TRBV5-1 - - TGCGCCAGCCAACAAGGGGATGGCTACACCTTC CASQQGDGYTF
TRBJ1-4 TRBV19 - once TGTGCCAGTAGTTCAAAGCACCATACTAATGAAAAACTGTTTTTT CASSSKHHTNEKLFF
TRBJ2-1 TRBV2 - - TGTGCCAGCAGTGAACTTGGGGTCGGAAGGAATGAGCAGTTCTTC CASSELGVGRNEQFF
TRBJ1-3 TRBV7-8 - - TGTGCCAGCAGCTTAGCGATGGGGACGGCGAACTCTGGAAACACCATATATTTT CASSLAMGTANSGNTIYF
TRBJ2-7 TRBV30 - - TGTGCCTGGTCAGGACAGAAACAAGTCCCCTACGAGCAGTACTTC CAWSGQKQVPYEQYF
TRBJ2-7 TRBV2 - few TGTGCCAGCAGTGACAGGGATTCTTCCTACGAGCAGTACTTC CASSDRDSSYEQYF
TRBJ2-5 TRBV9 - - TGTGCCAGCAGCGCAGCTACAGGGCTAGATGTAGAGACCCAGTACTTC CASSAATGLDVETQYF
TRBJ2-3 TRBV10-2 - - TGCGCCAGCAGTGAAACGGGATGGGATACGCAGTATTTT CASSETGWDTQYF
TRBJ1-1 TRBV10-3 - - TGTGCCATCAGTGAAGGGGGAAGGGCTGAAGCTTTCTTT CAISEGGRAEAFF
TRBJ2-7 TRBV21-1 - - TGTGCCAGCAGGGGTAGACGGAGCTCCTACGAGCAGTACTTC CASRGRRSSYEQYF
TRBJ1-1 TRBV18 - - TGTGCCAGCTCACCCGTCAGCTTGAACACTGAAGCTTTCTTT CASSPVSLNTEAFF
TRBJ1-5 TRBV11-2 - - TGTGCCAGCAGCTTAGGGACAGACAATCAGCCCCAGCATTTT CASSLGTDNQPQHF
TRBJ1-6 TRBV6-5 - - TGTGCCAGCAGTTCCCAACAGGGTTATTATAATTCACCCCTCCACTTT CASSSQQGYYNSPLHF
TRBJ2-1 TRBV12-3/TRBV12-4 TRBD1 - TGTGCCAGCAGTTTCCAGGGGGCCAATGAGCAGTTCTTC CASSFQGANEQFF
TRBJ2-1 TRBV7-9 TRBD1 many TGTGCCAGCAGCCCCGGGACAGGGGATTACAATGAGCAGTTCTTC CASSPGTGDYNEQFF
TRBJ2-7 TRBV7-9 - - TGTGCCAGCAGCCTTGGCTCCTACGAGCAGTACTTC CASSLGSYEQYF
TRBJ2-1 TRBV7-3 - - TGTGCCAGCAGCCCCCCGATTAGAAATGAGCAGTTCTTC CASSPPIRNEQFF
TRBJ2-3 TRBV5-4 - - TGTGCCAGCAGCCATAATCTAAACCGGGGGACTTACACAGATACGCAGTATTTT CASSHNLNRGTYTDTQYF
TRBJ1-1 TRBV11-2 - - TGTGCCAGCAGCCTAAATGGGGAAGGTGAGGGTTGGACGGCTGAAGCTTTCTTT CASSLNGEGEGWTAEAFF
TRBJ2-3 TRBV6-2/TRBV6-3 - - TGTGCCAGCAGTTACGAAAGCACAAGTGAAGATACGCAGTATTTT CASSYESTSEDTQYF
TRBJ2-4 TRBV15 TRBD2 - TGTGCCACCAGCGGTAGCGGGTTAGCCAAAAACATTCAGTACTTC CATSGSGLAKNIQYF
TRBJ1-6 TRBV3-1/TRBV3-2 TRBD1 - TGTGCCAGCAGCCAACGACAGGGGGCCAATTCACCCCTCCACTTT CASSQRQGANSPLHF
TRBJ2-7 TRBV7-9 TRBD1 - TGTGCCAGCAGTCAGGGACAGGCTACCTACGAGCAGTACTTC CASSQGQATYEQYF
TRBJ1-2 TRBV12-3/TRBV12-4 TRBD1 once TGTGCCAGCAGCCTACAGGGGGCCCCCGACACCTTC CASSLQGAPDTF